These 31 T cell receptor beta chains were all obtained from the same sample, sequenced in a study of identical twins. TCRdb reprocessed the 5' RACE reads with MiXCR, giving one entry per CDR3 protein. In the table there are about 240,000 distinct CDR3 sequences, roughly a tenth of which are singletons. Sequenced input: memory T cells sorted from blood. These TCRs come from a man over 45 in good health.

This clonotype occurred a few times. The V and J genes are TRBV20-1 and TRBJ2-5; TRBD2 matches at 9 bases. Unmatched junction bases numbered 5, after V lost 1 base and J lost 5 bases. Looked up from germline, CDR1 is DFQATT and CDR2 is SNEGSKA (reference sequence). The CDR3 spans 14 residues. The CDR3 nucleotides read TGCAGTGCTAGAGCGGGCGGGAGGGCGGAGACCCAGTACTTC. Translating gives CSARAGGRAETQYF.

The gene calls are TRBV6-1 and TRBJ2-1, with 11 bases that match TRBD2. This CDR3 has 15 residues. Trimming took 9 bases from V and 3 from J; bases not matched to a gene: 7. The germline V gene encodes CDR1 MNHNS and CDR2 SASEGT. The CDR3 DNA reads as TGTGCCAGTAAAGTAGCGGGAGGGTACTACAATGAGCAGTTCTTC. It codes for CASKVAGGYYNEQFF.

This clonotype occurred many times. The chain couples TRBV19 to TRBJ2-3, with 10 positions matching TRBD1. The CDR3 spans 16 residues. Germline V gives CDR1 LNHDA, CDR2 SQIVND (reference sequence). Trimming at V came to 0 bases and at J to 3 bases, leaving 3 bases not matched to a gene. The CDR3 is CASSIEDRGLTDTQYF. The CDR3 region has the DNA TGTGCCAGTAGTATAGAAGACAGGGGGCTAACAGATACGCAGTATTTT.

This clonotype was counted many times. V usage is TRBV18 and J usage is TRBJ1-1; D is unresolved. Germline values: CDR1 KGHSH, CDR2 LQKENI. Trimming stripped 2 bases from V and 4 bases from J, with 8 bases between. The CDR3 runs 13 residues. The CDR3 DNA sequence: TGTGCCAGCTCACCATCTAGGAGCACTGAAGCTTTCTTT. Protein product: CASSPSRSTEAFF.

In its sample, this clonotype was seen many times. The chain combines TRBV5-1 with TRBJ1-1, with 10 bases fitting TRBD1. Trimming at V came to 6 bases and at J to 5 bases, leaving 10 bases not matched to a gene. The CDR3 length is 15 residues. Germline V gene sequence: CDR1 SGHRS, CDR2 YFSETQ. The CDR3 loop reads CASKDRTGGRTEAFF. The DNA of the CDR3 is TGCGCCAGCAAAGACCGGACAGGGGGAAGGACTGAAGCTTTCTTT.

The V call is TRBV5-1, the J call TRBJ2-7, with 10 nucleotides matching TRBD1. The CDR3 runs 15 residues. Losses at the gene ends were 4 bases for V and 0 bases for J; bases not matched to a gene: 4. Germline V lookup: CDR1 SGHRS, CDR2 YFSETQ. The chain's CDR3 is CASSPRTGGSYEQYF. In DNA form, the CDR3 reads TGCGCCAGCAGCCCCCGGACAGGGGGCTCCTACGAGCAGTACTTC. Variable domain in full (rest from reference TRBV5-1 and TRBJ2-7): KAGVTQTPRYLIKTRGQQVTLSCSPISGHRSVSWYQQTPGQGLQFLFEYFSETQRNKGNFPGRFSGRQFSNSRSEMNVSTLELGDSALYLCASSPRTGGSYEQYFGPGTRLTVT.

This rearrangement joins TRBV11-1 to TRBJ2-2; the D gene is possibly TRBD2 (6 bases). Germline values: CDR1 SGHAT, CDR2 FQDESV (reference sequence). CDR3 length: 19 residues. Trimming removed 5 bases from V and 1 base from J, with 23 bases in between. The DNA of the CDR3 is TGTGCCAGCAGCCTCACCGGGAGCCCGACGGGTGGGAACACCGGGGAGCTGTTTTTT. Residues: CASSLTGSPTGGNTGELFF.

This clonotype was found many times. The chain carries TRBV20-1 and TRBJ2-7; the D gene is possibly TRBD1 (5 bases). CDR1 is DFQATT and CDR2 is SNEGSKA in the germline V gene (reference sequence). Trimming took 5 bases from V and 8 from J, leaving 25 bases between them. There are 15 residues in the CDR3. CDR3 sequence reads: CSAYSRAGPLFKQYF. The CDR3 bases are TGCAGTGCTTACTCCAGGGCCGGCCCTTTGTTCAAGCAGTACTTC.

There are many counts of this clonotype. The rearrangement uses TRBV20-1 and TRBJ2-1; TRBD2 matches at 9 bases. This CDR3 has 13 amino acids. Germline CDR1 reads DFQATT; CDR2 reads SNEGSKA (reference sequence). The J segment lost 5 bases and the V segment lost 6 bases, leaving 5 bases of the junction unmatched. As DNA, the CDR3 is TGCAGTGCCAGCGGGACTAGCCACAATGAGCAGTTCTTC. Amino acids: CSASGTSHNEQFF.

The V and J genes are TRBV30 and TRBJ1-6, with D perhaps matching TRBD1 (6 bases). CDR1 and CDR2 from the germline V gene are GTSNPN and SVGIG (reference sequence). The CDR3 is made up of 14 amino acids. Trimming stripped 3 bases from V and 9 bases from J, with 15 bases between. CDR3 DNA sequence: TGTGCCTGGAGCGAGATGGGGGCTGGTTCACCCCTCCACTTT. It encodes CAWSEMGAGSPLHF.

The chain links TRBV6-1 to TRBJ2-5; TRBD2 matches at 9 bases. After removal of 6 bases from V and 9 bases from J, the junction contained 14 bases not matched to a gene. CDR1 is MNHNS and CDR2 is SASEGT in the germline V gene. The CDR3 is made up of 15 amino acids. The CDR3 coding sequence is TGTGCCAGCAGGGCTGGCGGGGGGGCCGCGGTGGCCCAGTACTTC. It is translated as CASRAGGGAAVAQYF.

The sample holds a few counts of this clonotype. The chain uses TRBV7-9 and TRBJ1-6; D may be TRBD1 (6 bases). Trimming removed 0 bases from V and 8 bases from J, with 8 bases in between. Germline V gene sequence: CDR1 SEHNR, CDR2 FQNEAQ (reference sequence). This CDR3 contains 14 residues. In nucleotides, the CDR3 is TGTGCCAGCAGCTTAGCCGGGGGCTATTCACCCCTCCACTTT. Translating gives CASSLAGGYSPLHF. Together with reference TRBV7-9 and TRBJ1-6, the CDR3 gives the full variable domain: DTGVSQNPRHKITKRGQNVTFRCDPISEHNRLYWYRQTLGQGPEFLTYFQNEAQLEKSRLLSDRFSAERPKGSFSTLEIQRTEQGDSAMYLCASSLAGGYSPLHFGNGTRLTVT.

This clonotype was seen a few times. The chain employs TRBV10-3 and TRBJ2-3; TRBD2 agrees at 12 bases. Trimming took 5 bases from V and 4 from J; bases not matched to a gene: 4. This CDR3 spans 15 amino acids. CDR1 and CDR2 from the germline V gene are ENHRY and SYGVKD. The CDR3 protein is CAISMTSGGSDTQYF. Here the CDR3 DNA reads TGTGCCATCAGTATGACTAGCGGGGGTTCAGATACGCAGTATTTT.

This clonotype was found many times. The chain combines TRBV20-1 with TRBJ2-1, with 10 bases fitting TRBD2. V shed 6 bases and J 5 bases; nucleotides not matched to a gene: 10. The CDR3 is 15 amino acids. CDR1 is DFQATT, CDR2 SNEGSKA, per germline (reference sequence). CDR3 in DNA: TGCAGTGCGCGTTCTGTCACTAGCGGGAACAATGAGCAGTTCTTC. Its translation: CSARSVTSGNNEQFF.

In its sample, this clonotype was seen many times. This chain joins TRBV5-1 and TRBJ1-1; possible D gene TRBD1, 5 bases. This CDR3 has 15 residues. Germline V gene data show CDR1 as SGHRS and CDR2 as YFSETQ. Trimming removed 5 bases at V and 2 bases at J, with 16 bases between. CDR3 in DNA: TGCGCCAGCAGACGGGACTCAAGGGCAAACACTGAAGCTTTCTTT. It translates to CASRRDSRANTEAFF.

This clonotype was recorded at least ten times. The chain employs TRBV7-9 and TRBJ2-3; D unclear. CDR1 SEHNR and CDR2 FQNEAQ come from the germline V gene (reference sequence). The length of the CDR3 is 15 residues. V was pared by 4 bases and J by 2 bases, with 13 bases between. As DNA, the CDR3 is TGTGCCAGCAGCTCCTACGTTTATTACACAGATACGCAGTATTTT. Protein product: CASSSYVYYTDTQYF.

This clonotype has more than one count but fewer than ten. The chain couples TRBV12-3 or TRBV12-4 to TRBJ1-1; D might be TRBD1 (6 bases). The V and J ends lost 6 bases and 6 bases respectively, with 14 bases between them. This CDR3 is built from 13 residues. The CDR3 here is CASRGDIISEAFF. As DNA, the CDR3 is TGTGCCAGCAGAGGGGACATTATATCTGAAGCTTTCTTT.

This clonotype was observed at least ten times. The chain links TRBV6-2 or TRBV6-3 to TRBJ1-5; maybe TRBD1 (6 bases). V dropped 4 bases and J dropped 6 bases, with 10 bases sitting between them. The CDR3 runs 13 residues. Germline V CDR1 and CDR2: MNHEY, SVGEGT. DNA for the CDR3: TGTGCCAGCAGTTGGACAGCTGGTCAGCCCCAGCATTTT. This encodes CASSWTAGQPQHF.

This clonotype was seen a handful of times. The CDR3 sequence: CASSAGTEGREQYF. CDR3 nucleotide sequence: TGTGCCAGCAGTGCCGGGACAGAGGGTCGCGAGCAGTACTTC. This chain connects TRBV27 to TRBJ2-7; 7 positions agree with TRBD1. The CDR3 loop spans 14 amino acids. Germline-derived CDR1 and CDR2 are MNHEY and SMNVEV (reference sequence). The junction had 10 bases not matched to a gene; V was cut back by 5 bases and J by 6 bases.

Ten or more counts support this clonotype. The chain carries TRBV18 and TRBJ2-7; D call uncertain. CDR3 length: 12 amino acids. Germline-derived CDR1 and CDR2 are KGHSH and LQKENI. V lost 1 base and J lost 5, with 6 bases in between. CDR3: CASSPQGNEQYF. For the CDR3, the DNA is TGTGCCAGCTCACCACAGGGAAACGAGCAGTACTTC. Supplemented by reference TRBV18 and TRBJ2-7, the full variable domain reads NAGVMQNPRHLVRRRGQEARLRCSPMKGHSHVYWYRQLPEEGLKFMVYLQKENIIDESGMPKERFSAEFPKEGPSILRIQQVVRGDSAAYFCASSPQGNEQYFGPGTRLTVT.

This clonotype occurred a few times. CDR3 in amino acids: CASSFLSGTDTQYF. The CDR3, as DNA: TGTGCCAGCAGTTTTCTAAGCGGCACAGATACGCAGTATTTT. The J gene is TRBJ2-3, the V gene TRBV28; no definite D call. The germline V gene encodes CDR1 MDHEN and CDR2 SYDVKM. Trimming shortened V by 3 bases and J by 1 base, and 8 bases separated the two germline ends. The CDR3 length is 14 residues.

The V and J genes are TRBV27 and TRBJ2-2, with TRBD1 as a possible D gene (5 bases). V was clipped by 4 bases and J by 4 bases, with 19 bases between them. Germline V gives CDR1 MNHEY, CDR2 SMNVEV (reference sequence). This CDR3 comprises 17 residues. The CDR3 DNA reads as TGTGCCAGCAGTTCCATATCCCGAACAGGAGTCACCGGGGAGCTGTTTTTT. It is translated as CASSSISRTGVTGELFF.

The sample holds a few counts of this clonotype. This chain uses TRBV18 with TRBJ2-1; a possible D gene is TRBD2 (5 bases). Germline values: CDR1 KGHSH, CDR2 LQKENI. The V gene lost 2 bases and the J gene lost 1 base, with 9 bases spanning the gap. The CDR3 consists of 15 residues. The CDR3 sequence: CASSPNTGSYNEQFF. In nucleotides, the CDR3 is TGTGCCAGCTCACCAAACACGGGGTCCTACAATGAGCAGTTCTTC. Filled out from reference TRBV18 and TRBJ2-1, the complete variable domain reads NAGVMQNPRHLVRRRGQEARLRCSPMKGHSHVYWYRQLPEEGLKFMVYLQKENIIDESGMPKERFSAEFPKEGPSILRIQQVVRGDSAAYFCASSPNTGSYNEQFFGPGTRLTVL.

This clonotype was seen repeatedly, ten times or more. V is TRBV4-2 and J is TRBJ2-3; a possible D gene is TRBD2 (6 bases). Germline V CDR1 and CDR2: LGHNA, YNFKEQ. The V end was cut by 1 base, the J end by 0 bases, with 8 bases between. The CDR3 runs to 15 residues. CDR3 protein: CASSQGSGSTDTQYF. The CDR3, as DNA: TGTGCCAGCAGCCAAGGTAGCGGAAGCACAGATACGCAGTATTTT.

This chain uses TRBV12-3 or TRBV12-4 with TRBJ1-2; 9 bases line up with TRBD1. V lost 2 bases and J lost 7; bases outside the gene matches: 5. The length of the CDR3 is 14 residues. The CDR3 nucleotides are TGTGCCAGCAGTTTAAAGGACAGGGGTGTTGGCTACACCTTC. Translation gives CASSLKDRGVGYTF.

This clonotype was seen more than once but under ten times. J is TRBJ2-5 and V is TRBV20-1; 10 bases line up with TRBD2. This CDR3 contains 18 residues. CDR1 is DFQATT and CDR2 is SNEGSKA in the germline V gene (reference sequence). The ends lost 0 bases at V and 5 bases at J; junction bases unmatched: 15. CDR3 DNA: TGCAGTGCTAGAGATCCGCGTCTAGCGGGGGCGACCGGTGAGACCCAGTACTTC. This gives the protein CSARDPRLAGATGETQYF.

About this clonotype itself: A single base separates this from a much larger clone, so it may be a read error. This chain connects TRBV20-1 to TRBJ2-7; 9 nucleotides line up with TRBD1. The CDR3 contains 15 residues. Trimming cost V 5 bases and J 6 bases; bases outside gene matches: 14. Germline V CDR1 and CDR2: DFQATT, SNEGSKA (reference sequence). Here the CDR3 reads CSASPDRGIHCEQYF. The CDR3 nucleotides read TGCAGTGCTTCCCCGGACAGGGGAATTCACTGCGAGCAGTACTTC.

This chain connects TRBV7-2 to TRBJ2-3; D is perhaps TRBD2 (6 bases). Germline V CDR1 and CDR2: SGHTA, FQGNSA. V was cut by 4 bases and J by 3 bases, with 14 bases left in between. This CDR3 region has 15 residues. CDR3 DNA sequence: TGTGCCAGCAGCTCCTACTCCGGGAGAACAGATACGCAGTATTTT. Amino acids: CASSSYSGRTDTQYF.

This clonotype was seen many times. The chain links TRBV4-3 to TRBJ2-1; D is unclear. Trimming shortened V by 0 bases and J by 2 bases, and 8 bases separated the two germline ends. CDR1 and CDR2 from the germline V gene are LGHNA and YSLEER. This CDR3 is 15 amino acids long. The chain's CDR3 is CASSQEYQAYNEQFF. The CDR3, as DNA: TGCGCCAGCAGCCAAGAATACCAGGCCTACAATGAGCAGTTCTTC.

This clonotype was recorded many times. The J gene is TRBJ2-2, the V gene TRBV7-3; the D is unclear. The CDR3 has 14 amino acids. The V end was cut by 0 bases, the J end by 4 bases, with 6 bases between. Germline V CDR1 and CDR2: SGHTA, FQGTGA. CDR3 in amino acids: CASSLTSATGELFF. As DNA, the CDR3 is TGTGCCAGCAGCTTAACATCGGCCACCGGGGAGCTGTTTTTT.

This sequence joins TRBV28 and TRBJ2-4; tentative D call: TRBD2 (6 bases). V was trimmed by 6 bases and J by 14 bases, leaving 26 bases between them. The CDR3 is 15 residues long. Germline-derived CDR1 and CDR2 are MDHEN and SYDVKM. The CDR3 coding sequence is TGTGCCAGCAGACTTAAGGTGGCAGGCGGGGTGGTGGAGTACTTC. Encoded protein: CASRLKVAGGVVEYF.